This T cell receptor (beta chain) was obtained from a study of blood T cell repertoires in COVID-19. Study-level information: Researchers got acute and convalescent COVID-19 samples from the United States, Italy and Spain. The cDNA or gDNA used as material had been derived from T cells, B-cell-depleted T cells, or PBMCs.

Germline V CDR1 and CDR2: MNHEY, SVGAGI. The CDR3 loop spans 14 amino acids. J lost 2 bases, V lost 7 bases, and 3 bases had no gene match. Only in-frame clones appear in the TCRdb table, and some are missing; sequencing was by immunoSEQ multiplex PCR. The table includes some 460,000 clones, about 89% detected once. This clone has a single count. This receptor was identified in a young woman with acute or convalescent COVID-19. This rearrangement joins TRBV6-5 to TRBJ2-5; 11 bases line up with TRBD2. Sequencing was done on a sample of peripheral blood. As DNA, the CDR3 is TGTGCCAGCAACCCTAGCGGGGGGCAAGAGACCCAGTACTTC. It codes for CASNPSGGQETQYF.